A single sample gave rise to the 18 T cell receptor beta chains below, sequenced in a study of blood T cells in healthy people across ages. A second roughly 6 to 12 cycle PCR used barcoded and J-beta primers. Each CDR3 protein is one row after TCRdb ran MiXCR on the 5' RACE reads. The top ten clones hold 10% to 15% of a sample with about 940,000 distinct CDR3 sequences, about 44% of them seen once. Sequencing was done on a sample of blood. These receptors were obtained from a man under 40 in good health.

This clonotype has only a few counts. The chain uses TRBV27 and TRBJ2-1; 9 bases match TRBD2. Germline assignment: CDR1 MNHEY and CDR2 SMNVEV (reference sequence). This CDR3 has 17 residues. V was clipped by 2 bases and J by 4 bases; unmatched bases: 9. The CDR3 is CASSLSGLAGPYNEQFF. The CDR3 nucleotides are TGTGCCAGCAGTTTAAGTGGTCTAGCGGGACCATACAATGAGCAGTTCTTC.

The chain combines TRBV6-6 with TRBJ2-7, with 12 bases lining up with TRBD2. The DNA end is more similar to TRBJ2-5, so the J call may be wrong. The CDR3 runs to 16 residues. In germline, CDR1 is MNHNY, CDR2 SVGAGI (reference sequence). DNA of the CDR3: TGTGCCAGCAGTTACCGACCTAGCGGGGGGGAAGAGACCCAGTACTTC. Translated: CASSYRPSGGEETQYF.

This clonotype has only a few counts. The chain couples TRBV19 to TRBJ1-2; 10 bases agree with TRBD1. The length of the CDR3 is 15 residues. The germline gives CDR1 LNHDA, CDR2 SQIVND (reference sequence). V gave up 4 bases and J gave up 8 bases; unmatched junction bases: 10. This CDR3 is CASSTKGTGVGGYTF. In DNA, the CDR3 is TGTGCCAGTAGTACGAAAGGGACAGGGGTTGGCGGCTACACCTTC.

The chain employs TRBV29-1 and TRBJ2-7; either TRBD1 or TRBD2 may supply D (5 bases each). The CDR3 is 13 amino acids. Trimming stripped 6 bases from V and 5 bases from J, with 17 bases between. Per germline, CDR1 SQVTM and CDR2 ANQGSEA. The CDR3 here is CSVERGRDHEQYF. CDR3 DNA sequence: TGCAGCGTCGAACGGGGCAGGGACCACGAGCAGTACTTC.

V usage is TRBV5-1 and J usage is TRBJ2-3; TRBD2 might be the D (5 bases). The length of the CDR3 is 16 residues. The germline V gene has CDR1 SGHRS and CDR2 YFSETQ. The V and J ends lost 0 bases and 5 bases respectively, with 16 bases between them. CDR3 DNA sequence: TGCGCCAGCAGCTTGGGGTCGGGGTGGTCTGGAGATACGCAGTATTTT. Amino acid sequence: CASSLGSGWSGDTQYF. The full variable domain, in which reference TRBV5-1 and TRBJ2-3 provide the parts outside the CDR3, is KAGVTQTPRYLIKTRGQQVTLSCSPISGHRSVSWYQQTPGQGLQFLFEYFSETQRNKGNFPGRFSGRQFSNSRSEMNVSTLELGDSALYLCASSLGSGWSGDTQYFGPGTRLTVL.

This chain connects TRBV4-3 to TRBJ2-2, with D uncertain. The length of the CDR3 is 15 residues. Trimming shortened V by 0 bases and J by 9 bases, and 14 bases separated the two germline ends. Germline assignment: CDR1 LGHNA and CDR2 YSLEER. The CDR3 region has the DNA TGCGCCAGCAGCCAAGATCAAGGAGTATATAGGGAGCTGTTTTTT. Translated: CASSQDQGVYRELFF.

The chain combines TRBV7-2 with TRBJ2-3; TRBD2 is a possible D gene (6 bases). The germline CDR1 and CDR2 sequences are SGHTA and FQGNSA. The V end lost 5 bases, the J end lost 5 bases, and 23 bases lay between the germline ends. CDR3 length equals 17 residues. DNA of the CDR3: TGTGCCAGCAGCCTAAAAACCGGGACTCTACCCGGAGATACGCAGTATTTT. It yields the protein CASSLKTGTLPGDTQYF.

Points on this clonotype: Given a much more abundant clone one base away, this may be a read error. V gene TRBV30 combines with J gene TRBJ2-7, with D possibly called TRBD1 or TRBD2 (5 bases each). V gave up 0 bases and J gave up 6 bases, with 12 bases separating them. This CDR3 has 13 residues. The germline CDR1 and CDR2 sequences are GTSNPN and SVGIG (reference sequence). The CDR3 coding sequence is TGTGCCTGGAGTGTCACCCGGGGCCCCGAGCAGTACTTC. Translated: CAWSVTRGPEQYF.

The genes are TRBV7-9 and TRBJ2-5; the match to TRBD1 covers 8 bases. V lost 3 bases to trimming and J lost 4 bases; unmatched junction nucleotides: 10. Germline V CDR1 and CDR2: SEHNR, FQNEAQ (reference sequence). The CDR3 runs to 16 residues. Here the CDR3 DNA reads TGTGCCAGCAGCTTGGCCTTTGACAGGGGCCTAGAGACCCAGTACTTC. Protein product: CASSLAFDRGLETQYF.

In this sample, this clonotype turned up a few times. This chain joins TRBV12-5 and TRBJ2-1; perhaps TRBD2 as D (5 bases). Germline V gene sequence: CDR1 LGHNT, CDR2 FRNRAP. Trimming took off 3 bases at V and 9 bases at J, with 12 bases between the two ends. The CDR3 totals 13 residues. CDR3 in DNA: TGTGCTAGTGGTTTAGGCGGGTTGCTTGAGCAGTTCTTC. This sequence encodes CASGLGGLLEQFF.

The rearrangement links TRBV7-9 to TRBJ2-7; TRBD1 might be the D (5 bases). The CDR3 contains 14 residues. Germline-derived CDR1 and CDR2 are SEHNR and FQNEAQ (reference sequence). Deletions cut 2 bases from V and 3 bases from J, with 11 bases between. The CDR3, as DNA: TGTGCCAGCAGCTTATTAGTGCAGGGCTACGAGCAGTACTTC. Translated, it gives CASSLLVQGYEQYF. The full variable domain, rest sourced from reference TRBV7-9 and TRBJ2-7, is DTGVSQNPRHKITKRGQNVTFRCDPISEHNRLYWYRQTLGQGPEFLTYFQNEAQLEKSRLLSDRFSAERPKGSFSTLEIQRTEQGDSAMYLCASSLLVQGYEQYFGPGTRLTVT.

The rearrangement links TRBV10-3 to TRBJ1-2; D not certain. Trimming stripped 4 bases from V and 3 bases from J, with 6 bases between. The germline V gene has CDR1 ENHRY and CDR2 SYGVKD. The CDR3 totals 12 residues. The chain's CDR3 is CAISGQDYGYTF. The CDR3 nucleotides read TGTGCCATCAGTGGGCAGGACTATGGCTACACCTTC.

The V call is TRBV18, the J call TRBJ2-7; D remains unclear. Germline V CDR1 and CDR2: KGHSH, LQKENI. The CDR3 consists of 12 residues. Trimming left V 3 bases short and J 7 bases short, with 10 bases between. For the CDR3, the DNA is TGTGCCAGCTCACCTATTACTACGGAGCAGTACTTC. Translation: CASSPITTEQYF. The variable domain in full, completed from reference TRBV18 and TRBJ2-7, reads NAGVMQNPRHLVRRRGQEARLRCSPMKGHSHVYWYRQLPEEGLKFMVYLQKENIIDESGMPKERFSAEFPKEGPSILRIQQVVRGDSAAYFCASSPITTEQYFGPGTRLTVT.

The chain couples TRBV29-1 to TRBJ2-3; D might be TRBD1 (5 bases). Germline V CDR1 and CDR2: SQVTM, ANQGSEA. This CDR3 has 11 amino acids. V was shortened by 6 bases and J by 8 bases, with 12 bases between the two germline ends. The CDR3 region is CSVTGLGTQYF. The CDR3 DNA reads as TGCAGCGTAACAGGCCTAGGTACGCAGTATTTT.

In regard to this clonotype: Just one base apart from a much larger clone, this may be a read error. The CDR3 DNA is TGTGCCAGCAGCTCCAAGGCCTCACAGCGGGGTGAGCAGTACTTC. This encodes CASSSKASQRGEQYF. The V gene is TRBV7-2, the J gene TRBJ2-5, with 7 bases aligning to TRBD2. CDR1 and CDR2 from the germline V gene are SGHTA and FQGNSA. The CDR3 has 15 residues. V lost 4 bases to trimming and J lost 11 bases; unmatched junction nucleotides: 16.

The genes are TRBV4-1 and TRBJ2-1; 9 bases map to TRBD2. Trimming cost V 3 bases and J 3 bases; bases outside gene matches: 6. The CDR3 is made up of 16 amino acids. The germline V gene has CDR1 MGHRA and CDR2 YSYEKL. The CDR3 reads CASSQQRGDVYNEQFF. CDR3 DNA: TGCGCCAGCAGCCAGCAGCGGGGGGACGTCTACAATGAGCAGTTCTTC.

This clonotype was observed once. For the CDR3, the DNA is TGTGCCAGCAGCCTAGGATGGGGGGCCTACAATGAGCAGTTCTTC. It specifies CASSLGWGAYNEQFF. The V and J genes are TRBV7-8 and TRBJ2-1; possibly TRBD2 for D (6 bases). This CDR3 comprises 15 residues. Trimming cost V 5 bases and J 2 bases, with 13 bases left between them. The germline V gene has CDR1 SGHVS and CDR2 FQNEAQ.

This chain joins TRBV5-1 and TRBJ2-1, with D perhaps TRBD2 (5 bases). With 0 bases removed from V and 8 bases from J, the gap between germline ends came to 15 bases. CDR3 size: 15 residues. From germline, CDR1 is SGHRS and CDR2 YFSETQ. The CDR3 bases are TGCGCCAGCAGCTTGGCAGAGAGGGTGGTGGATGAGCAGTTCTTC. This gives the protein CASSLAERVVDEQFF.